These 10 T cell receptor beta chains originate from one sample sequenced in a study of blood T cell repertoires in COVID-19. Clones were sequenced by immunoSEQ multiplex PCR, and TCRdb holds only the in-frame ones, with some missing. The top ten hold around 3.2% of the sample, which has about 160,000 clones, 75% to 90% seen once. Sequenced: PBMCs or T cells enriched from blood (not recorded which). The receptors shown here come from a woman aged 60-75 years who had recovered from COVID-19.

The chain has TRBV15 and TRBJ2-7; a possible D gene is TRBD1 (5 bases). Trimming shortened V by 0 bases and J by 5 bases, and 14 bases separated the two germline ends. CDR1 is LNHNV and CDR2 is YYDKDF in the germline V gene (reference sequence). This CDR3 has 15 residues. For the CDR3, the DNA is TGTGCCACCAGCAGAGATCGCCCCACAGGTAACGAGCAGTACTTC. Protein sequence: CATSRDRPTGNEQYF.

The chain recombines TRBV10-3 with TRBJ1-5; possibly TRBD1 for D (6 bases). The CDR3 runs to 14 residues. Per the germline V gene, CDR1 is ENHRY and CDR2 is SYGVKD. V lost 10 bases to trimming and J lost 2 bases, with 15 bases between them. The CDR3, as DNA: TGTGCCAGCCCACCGGGACACCGCAATCAGCCCCAGCATTTT. This sequence encodes CASPPGHRNQPQHF.

The V call is TRBV19, the J call TRBJ2-7; D is possibly TRBD1 (6 bases). V was pared by 5 bases and J by 0 bases, with 8 bases between. Germline CDR1 reads LNHDA; CDR2 reads SQIVND (reference sequence). The CDR3 spans 13 residues. CDR3 DNA sequence: TGTGCCAGTAGTCGGACAGCCTCCTACGAGCAGTACTTC. It codes for CASSRTASYEQYF.

This sequence joins TRBV29-1 and TRBJ1-2; a possible D gene is TRBD1 (5 bases). CDR3 length: 14 residues. Per germline, CDR1 SQVTM and CDR2 ANQGSEA. Deletions cut 0 bases from V and 2 bases from J, with 10 bases between. CDR3 in DNA: TGCAGCGTTGAAGATCAGGGTGCGAACTATGGCTACACCTTC. This encodes CSVEDQGANYGYTF.

This chain links TRBV18 with TRBJ1-3; D ambiguous. CDR1 and CDR2 from the germline V gene are KGHSH and LQKENI. V was pared by 6 bases and J by 0 bases, with 6 bases between. The CDR3 spans 13 residues. CDR3 sequence: CASSSSSGNTIYF. The DNA of the CDR3 is TGTGCCAGCTCCTCGAGCTCTGGAAACACCATATATTTT.

This chain connects TRBV27 to TRBJ1-5; 7 bases are a match to TRBD1. CDR1 and CDR2 (germline): MNHEY, SMNVEV (reference sequence). Trimming cost V 8 bases and J 7 bases; bases outside gene matches: 11. The CDR3 runs to 14 residues. The CDR3 here is CASRYGTVGQPQHF. Here the CDR3 DNA reads TGTGCCAGCCGCTACGGGACAGTCGGCCAGCCCCAGCATTTT.

The chain uses TRBV2 and TRBJ2-7, with D possibly matching TRBD2 (6 bases). Germline CDR1 reads SNHLY; CDR2 reads FYNNEI. The CDR3 extends over 12 amino acids. The V end lost 5 bases, the J end lost 3 bases, and 8 bases lay between the germline ends. The CDR3 DNA follows: TGTGCCAGCAGTCGGGGGAACTACGAGCAGTACTTC. As protein: CASSRGNYEQYF.

J is TRBJ2-7 and V is TRBV12-3 or TRBV12-4; D might be TRBD2 (5 bases). There are 12 residues in the CDR3. V gave up 6 bases and J gave up 4 bases, with 10 bases separating them. For the CDR3, the DNA is TGTGCCAGCAGGCTGGAGGTATACGAGCAGTACTTC. It codes for CASRLEVYEQYF.

The table lists this clone with a few counts. This chain connects TRBV24-1 to TRBJ2-5; D is perhaps TRBD1 (5 bases). Germline CDR1 KGHDR, CDR2 SFDVKD. V was shortened by 9 bases and J by 4 bases, with 17 bases between the two germline ends. The CDR3 has 14 amino acids. The DNA of the CDR3 is TGTGCCACCTCAAGGGGTTTTGGTCCAGAGACCCAGTACTTC. Its translation is CATSRGFGPETQYF.

This clone was observed a few times. The rearrangement joins TRBV11-2 to TRBJ2-5, with 9 bases aligning to TRBD1. The CDR3 runs 15 residues. CDR1 SGHAT and CDR2 FQNNGV come from the germline V gene. J was trimmed by 4 bases and V by 1 base; bases with no gene match: 4. CDR3 region: CASSLGDRDIETQYF. CDR3 bases: TGTGCCAGCAGCTTAGGGGACAGGGATATAGAGACCCAGTACTTC.